This T cell receptor beta chain emerged from a study of blood T cell repertoires in COVID-19 (dated by TCRdb to between 2020 and 2021). Notes on the research overall: Samples from collaborators originated in the United States, Italy and Spain and spanned both the acute and convalescent phases of COVID-19. The prospective study material was composed of cDNA or gDNA derived from T cells, B-cell-depleted T cells, or PBMCs. Deeply sampled blood TCRbeta repertoires from subjects exposed to, actively infected with, or recovered from COVID-19 were included in the dataset. The repertoires were released in a freely available public database meant as a resource for research on the immune response to SARS-CoV-2. Samples were obtained from the ongoing ImmuneRACE study (first 160 participants) and from some 1,300 subjects provided by 6 global collaborators. A de-identified subject ID, COVID-19 status, age in years and sex were almost always included in the sample metadata. HLA class I and class II types, where available, came from metadata supplied by the sample provider rather than from assay-based typing. Paper-wide results and their limitations: How much clinical and demographic metadata was included differed by source and by participant, and the metadata was provided uncurated.

A second Seattle source provided samples from volunteer blood donors who had recovered from COVID-19. Collaborating institutions collected whole blood in K2EDTA tubes following their own protocols. For TCRbeta analysis, collaborators shipped samples in one of three forms: frozen whole blood, isolated PBMCs, or DNA extracted from either of those sample types. TCRbeta CDR3 regions were amplified from genomic DNA by means of the immunoSEQ Assay, a bias-controlled multiplex PCR. As for how the authors treated the data: Within the assay, amplification of reference gene primers was used to estimate how many nucleated cells each sample contained. Sequence reads were collapsed and filtered to measure the absolute abundance of every unique TCRbeta CDR3 rearrangement. For each sample, productive Simpson clonality was calculated by taking the square root of Simpson's diversity index across productive rearrangements. Held by TCRdb, this immuneACCESS table contains in-frame sequences only and omits some clones. Under half of the omission traces to an unresolved V gene where checked; the cause of the rest is unknown. The V and J calls and clone size are taken from that table; D and trimming were inferred from the DNA. For this sample the table gives some 240,000 clones, of which around 83% were detected only once. About 1.5% of the sample lies in the top ten.

Counted from cysteine to phenylalanine, this CDR3 has 15 amino acids. Just CDR3 DNA is preserved here, 45 bases in frame from base 1. The germline V gene (reference sequence) provides CDR1 LGHDT and CDR2 YNNKEL. Germline trimming amounts to 4 bases on V and 2 bases on J, with 3 as the count of junction bases outside the gene matches. Comment on this clone: Its antigen target is currently unknown. The record has no base qualities; no much larger clone is one base away.

Recombination connected TRBV3-1 (or the pseudogene TRBV3-2) to TRBJ2-2, with 8 bases in between that match TRBD2. This TCR was sampled from a woman aged 40-49 years who had recovered from COVID-19. Material: peripheral blood. The DNA sequence reads TGTGCCAGCAGCCCCGCGGGGGGTAACACCGGGGAGCTGTTTTTT. It encodes CASSPAGGNTGELFF.